This T cell receptor (beta chain) was observed in a study of regulatory T cells in long-lasting Graves disease. Overall study results and limits: The work looked only at peripheral blood and did not look at thyroid tissue.

Researchers made TCR beta libraries by using iRepertoire HTBI primers and running Arm-PCR on CDR3 regions. One entry per CDR3 protein, called by TCRdb with MiXCR from the multiplex PCR reads. In the table there are 500,000 to 800,000 distinct CDR3 sequences, approximately 29% of which are singletons. This clonotype was recorded at least ten times. Its antigen is as yet unknown. CDR3 length equals 13 residues. V was shortened by 6 bases and J by 4 bases, with 12 bases between the two germline ends. Germline-derived CDR1 and CDR2 are MNHNS and SASEGT. The sample's time point: persistent/refractory GD, antithyroid drugs over 5 years with positive TRAb. PBMC RNA was the source of the TCR library.

This chain joins TRBV6-1 and TRBJ1-2; D call uncertain. This TCR derives from a female donor with Graves disease. The sample consisted of peripheral blood mononuclear cells (PBMCs), taken when the disease was refractory, from a patient treated with antithyroid drugs. The CDR3 DNA follows: TGTGCCAGCAGATCTACCGACTCCTATGGCTACACCTTC. Protein sequence: CASRSTDSYGYTF.